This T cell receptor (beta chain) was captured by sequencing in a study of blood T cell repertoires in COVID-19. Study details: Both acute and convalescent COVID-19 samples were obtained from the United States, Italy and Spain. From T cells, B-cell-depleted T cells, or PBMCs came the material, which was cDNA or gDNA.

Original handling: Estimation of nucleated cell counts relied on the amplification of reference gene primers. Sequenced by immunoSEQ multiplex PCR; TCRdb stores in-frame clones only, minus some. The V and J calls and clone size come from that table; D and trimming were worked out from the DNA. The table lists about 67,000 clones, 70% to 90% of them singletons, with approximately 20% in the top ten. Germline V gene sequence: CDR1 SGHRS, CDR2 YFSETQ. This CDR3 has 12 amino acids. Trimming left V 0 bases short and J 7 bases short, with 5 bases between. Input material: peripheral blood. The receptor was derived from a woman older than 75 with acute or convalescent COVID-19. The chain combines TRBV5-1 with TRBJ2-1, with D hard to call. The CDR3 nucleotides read TGCGCCAGCAGCTTGGTAGAGAATGAGCAGTTCTTC. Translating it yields CASSLVENEQFF.